The rows below give T cell receptor beta chains drawn from one sample of a study of OX40 agonist ivuxolimab in advanced cancers. Generated by immunoSEQ multiplex PCR, the TCRdb table keeps only in-frame clones and is missing some. The data show fewer than 55,000 clones, around 91% seen once. The sequenced sample was CD4+ or CD8+ T cells sorted from blood, obtained in a trial of the OX40 agonist ivuxolimab. Receptor source: an adult with an advanced solid tumor such as melanoma, head and neck, liver or kidney cancer. Each CDR3 is given with its conserved first and last residue. Each record gives: J gene, D gene, clone size, V gene, CDR3 DNA, CDR3 protein. D genes are given only for firm matches. Part of the rows lack a size; the others show once, few, many or a class for expanded clones.

j_call: TRBJ2-6; d_call: -; clone_size: -; v_call: TRBV5-1; cdr3_nt: TGCGCCAGCAGCTTGAATACTGGGGCCAACGTCCTGACTTTC; cdr3_aa: CASSLNTGANVLTF
j_call: TRBJ1-1; d_call: TRBD1; clone_size: -; v_call: TRBV11-1; cdr3_nt: TGTGCCAGCGGGGGGACAGACACTGAAGCTTTCTTT; cdr3_aa: CASGGTDTEAFF
j_call: TRBJ1-4; d_call: -; clone_size: -; v_call: TRBV15; cdr3_nt: TGTGCCACCAGTGTACAGGGTGATGAAAAACTGTTTTTT; cdr3_aa: CATSVQGDEKLFF
j_call: TRBJ2-7; d_call: -; clone_size: -; v_call: TRBV19; cdr3_nt: TGTGCCAGTAGAACTTCCGGGACGAGCTCCTACGAGCAGTACTTC; cdr3_aa: CASRTSGTSSYEQYF
j_call: TRBJ2-1; d_call: TRBD1; clone_size: -; v_call: TRBV28; cdr3_nt: TGTGCCAGCAGTCAGACCGGACAGGGGCGGAATGAGCAGTTCTTC; cdr3_aa: CASSQTGQGRNEQFF
j_call: TRBJ2-1; d_call: TRBD1; clone_size: -; v_call: TRBV30; cdr3_nt: TGTGCCTGGAGTGTACTGCGGCAGGGGGTTAATGAGCAGTTCTTC; cdr3_aa: CAWSVLRQGVNEQFF
j_call: TRBJ2-3; d_call: -; clone_size: -; v_call: TRBV15; cdr3_nt: TGTGCCACCAGCAGGGACACCAATACGCAGTATTTT; cdr3_aa: CATSRDTNTQYF
j_call: TRBJ2-7; d_call: TRBD2; clone_size: -; v_call: TRBV5-1; cdr3_nt: TGCGCCAGCAGCTTACCGGGACTAGCGTACGAGCAGTACTTC; cdr3_aa: CASSLPGLAYEQYF
j_call: TRBJ2-3; d_call: TRBD2; clone_size: few; v_call: TRBV5-4; cdr3_nt: TGTGCCAGCAGCTTGGATTTTCGAGCGGGAGACACGCAGTATTTT; cdr3_aa: CASSLDFRAGDTQYF
j_call: TRBJ2-3; d_call: -; clone_size: -; v_call: TRBV5-1; cdr3_nt: TGCGCCAGCAGCTTGGGACTGAATACGCAGTATTTT; cdr3_aa: CASSLGLNTQYF
j_call: TRBJ2-7; d_call: TRBD1; clone_size: -; v_call: TRBV7-8; cdr3_nt: TGTGCCAGCAGCACACGACAGGGAACGCAGTACTTC; cdr3_aa: CASSTRQGTQYF
j_call: TRBJ2-2; d_call: -; clone_size: -; v_call: TRBV11-2; cdr3_nt: TGTGCCAGCAGCTTTGCCCAGGGTAACACCGGGGAGCTGTTTTTT; cdr3_aa: CASSFAQGNTGELFF
j_call: TRBJ1-1; d_call: TRBD1; clone_size: once; v_call: TRBV10-3; cdr3_nt: TGTGCCATCAGTCGACAGGGCCCCCCTGAATCTGAAGCTTTCTTT; cdr3_aa: CAISRQGPPESEAFF
j_call: TRBJ1-1; d_call: TRBD1; clone_size: once; v_call: TRBV6-5; cdr3_nt: TGTGCCAGCAGTTACAGGGGGCCATCGAACACTGAAGCTTTCTTT; cdr3_aa: CASSYRGPSNTEAFF
j_call: TRBJ1-1; d_call: TRBD1; clone_size: -; v_call: TRBV7-9; cdr3_nt: TGTGCCAGCATCCGGACAGGGGGCGCCGAGGACACTGAAGCTTTCTTT; cdr3_aa: CASIRTGGAEDTEAFF
j_call: TRBJ2-6; d_call: TRBD2; clone_size: -; v_call: TRBV9; cdr3_nt: TGTGCCAGCAGCGGCTCGGGGGGGACTGGGGCCAACGTCCTGACTTTC; cdr3_aa: CASSGSGGTGANVLTF
j_call: TRBJ2-6; d_call: -; clone_size: -; v_call: TRBV7-2; cdr3_nt: TGTGCCAGCAGCTTCGGGGCTGGGGCCAACGTCCTGACTTTC; cdr3_aa: CASSFGAGANVLTF
j_call: TRBJ1-5; d_call: -; clone_size: -; v_call: TRBV19; cdr3_nt: TGTGCCAGTAGTATGGCACTCGGGGGGCTAGGCAATCAGCCCCAGCATTTT; cdr3_aa: CASSMALGGLGNQPQHF
j_call: TRBJ2-3; d_call: -; clone_size: -; v_call: TRBV28; cdr3_nt: TGTGCCAGCAGCCGAACCTTGTGGGGCTCTAACACAGATACGCAGTATTTT; cdr3_aa: CASSRTLWGSNTDTQYF
j_call: TRBJ2-7; d_call: -; clone_size: -; v_call: TRBV7-9; cdr3_nt: TGTGCCAGCAGCTTAACCCGAGGGGTCTACGAGCAGTACTTC; cdr3_aa: CASSLTRGVYEQYF
j_call: TRBJ2-1; d_call: TRBD1; clone_size: -; v_call: TRBV11-2; cdr3_nt: TGTGCCAGCAGCCCCCGGACAGGTGAAGACTACAATGAGCAGTTCTTC; cdr3_aa: CASSPRTGEDYNEQFF
j_call: TRBJ2-1; d_call: -; clone_size: few; v_call: TRBV12-5; cdr3_nt: TGTGCTAGTGGTTTGTTCCCGGAGGGTGAGCAGTTCTTC; cdr3_aa: CASGLFPEGEQFF
j_call: TRBJ2-3; d_call: -; clone_size: -; v_call: TRBV9; cdr3_nt: TGTGCCAGCAGCGTAGGGGACTGGAGGGATAGCACAGATACGCAGTATTTT; cdr3_aa: CASSVGDWRDSTDTQYF
j_call: TRBJ1-3; d_call: -; clone_size: -; v_call: TRBV5-6; cdr3_nt: TGTGCCAGCAGCTTGAGTTCGGACAGCTCTGGAAACACCATATATTTT; cdr3_aa: CASSLSSDSSGNTIYF
j_call: TRBJ1-5; d_call: -; clone_size: -; v_call: TRBV6-1; cdr3_nt: TGTGCCAGCAGTGAGGGGGTTTGGAATCAGCCCCAGCATTTT; cdr3_aa: CASSEGVWNQPQHF
j_call: TRBJ2-1; d_call: -; clone_size: -; v_call: TRBV7-2; cdr3_nt: TGTGCCAGCAGCTTATTGGTCGTCTCCTACAATGAGCAGTTCTTC; cdr3_aa: CASSLLVVSYNEQFF
j_call: TRBJ2-2; d_call: -; clone_size: -; v_call: TRBV7-8; cdr3_nt: TGTGCCAGCAGCTGGGCGCTACCAACCGGGGAGCTGTTTTTT; cdr3_aa: CASSWALPTGELFF
j_call: TRBJ2-3; d_call: TRBD1; clone_size: -; v_call: TRBV30; cdr3_nt: TGTGCCTGGAGTTGGACAGGGGGTACCGGAGATACGCAGTATTTT; cdr3_aa: CAWSWTGGTGDTQYF
j_call: TRBJ2-7; d_call: -; clone_size: -; v_call: TRBV30; cdr3_nt: TGTGCCTGGAGTGTATGGGGTGCCTACGAGCAGTACTTC; cdr3_aa: CAWSVWGAYEQYF
j_call: TRBJ2-5; d_call: -; clone_size: -; v_call: TRBV2; cdr3_nt: TGTGCCAGCAGGGGGGAAGGAGAGACCCAGTACTTC; cdr3_aa: CASRGEGETQYF
j_call: TRBJ2-7; d_call: TRBD2; clone_size: -; v_call: TRBV28; cdr3_nt: TGTGCCAGCAGTTCGATACCTGGGAGCGGGGCCCCGAATCCCTACGAGCAGTACTTC; cdr3_aa: CASSSIPGSGAPNPYEQYF
j_call: TRBJ2-1; d_call: TRBD1; clone_size: few; v_call: TRBV5-6; cdr3_nt: TGTGCCAGCAGCTTGGTGGGGACAGGGGGCAATGAGCAGTTCTTC; cdr3_aa: CASSLVGTGGNEQFF
j_call: TRBJ1-6; d_call: -; clone_size: -; v_call: TRBV5-4; cdr3_nt: TGTGCCAGCAGCTTGGCTGGCAGGGATAATTCACCCCTCCACTTT; cdr3_aa: CASSLAGRDNSPLHF
j_call: TRBJ1-1; d_call: -; clone_size: -; v_call: TRBV7-3; cdr3_nt: TGTGCCAGCAGCTGGACAGCGAACACTGAAGCTTTCTTT; cdr3_aa: CASSWTANTEAFF
j_call: TRBJ2-1; d_call: -; clone_size: -; v_call: TRBV6-1; cdr3_nt: TGTGCCAGCAGTGAAAGTGGGACCCCCTTCAATGAGCAGTTCTTC; cdr3_aa: CASSESGTPFNEQFF
j_call: TRBJ1-1; d_call: -; clone_size: -; v_call: TRBV7-3; cdr3_nt: TGTGCCAGCAAGGTCACAGGGATGAACACTGAAGCTTTCTTT; cdr3_aa: CASKVTGMNTEAFF
j_call: TRBJ2-7; d_call: TRBD1; clone_size: -; v_call: TRBV4-3; cdr3_nt: TGCGCCAGCAGCCAACAGGGGGCGGGCTACGAGCAGTACTTC; cdr3_aa: CASSQQGAGYEQYF
j_call: TRBJ1-2; d_call: -; clone_size: once; v_call: TRBV9; cdr3_nt: TGTGCCAGCAGCGTAGGATCGAAGTCCGAGGGCTACACCTTC; cdr3_aa: CASSVGSKSEGYTF
j_call: TRBJ2-7; d_call: -; clone_size: -; v_call: TRBV18; cdr3_nt: TGTGCCAGCTCAGACCCAAGGGGGGGCCTCGAGCAGTACTTC; cdr3_aa: CASSDPRGGLEQYF
j_call: TRBJ2-3; d_call: -; clone_size: -; v_call: TRBV7-3; cdr3_nt: TGTGCCAGCAGCTTATGGGGCGGGAGCACAGATACGCAGTATTTT; cdr3_aa: CASSLWGGSTDTQYF
j_call: TRBJ2-1; d_call: -; clone_size: -; v_call: TRBV27; cdr3_nt: TGTGCCAGCAGTTTAATGGAGAATGAGCAGTTCTTC; cdr3_aa: CASSLMENEQFF
j_call: TRBJ1-1; d_call: -; clone_size: -; v_call: TRBV4-3; cdr3_nt: TGCGCCAGCAGCCAAGATGTTCAGGTCGTGAACACTGAAGCTTTCTTT; cdr3_aa: CASSQDVQVVNTEAFF
j_call: TRBJ1-1; d_call: -; clone_size: -; v_call: TRBV11-2; cdr3_nt: TGTGCCAGTGGGTGGGGACCTAACACTGAAGCTTTCTTT; cdr3_aa: CASGWGPNTEAFF
j_call: TRBJ2-7; d_call: TRBD2; clone_size: few; v_call: TRBV4-1; cdr3_nt: TGCGCCAGCAGCCAGATTGGACTAGCGGGACCCGCCCTGGGAGGGTTTCGACGGCAGTACTTC; cdr3_aa: CASSQIGLAGPALGGFRRQYF
j_call: TRBJ2-7; d_call: TRBD1; clone_size: -; v_call: TRBV2; cdr3_nt: TGTGCCAGCAGGAAGGACAGGGAACGTTCCGAGCAGTACTTC; cdr3_aa: CASRKDRERSEQYF
j_call: TRBJ1-4; d_call: -; clone_size: -; v_call: TRBV7-2; cdr3_nt: TGTGCCAGCAGCTTAGTACGGGGGGCGGATGAAAAACTGTTTTTT; cdr3_aa: CASSLVRGADEKLFF
j_call: TRBJ2-7; d_call: -; clone_size: -; v_call: TRBV6-5; cdr3_nt: TGTGCCAGCAGCGACACCAACTACGAGCAGTACTTC; cdr3_aa: CASSDTNYEQYF
j_call: TRBJ2-2; d_call: -; clone_size: -; v_call: TRBV5-1; cdr3_nt: TGCGCCAGCACCCCGACTATTAACACCGGGGAGCTGTTTTTT; cdr3_aa: CASTPTINTGELFF